This T cell receptor (beta chain) was retrieved from a study of blood T cell repertoires in COVID-19. CDR3 size: 15 residues. Trimming removed 0 bases from V and 3 bases from J; junction bases left unmatched: 3. Germline CDR1 SGHTA, CDR2 FQGTGA. Seattle enrolled patients during active infection and tracked them longitudinally. Original methodology: Nucleated cell counts were estimated from reference gene primer amplification. Generated by immunoSEQ multiplex PCR, the TCRdb table keeps only in-frame clones and is missing some. For V, J and clone size, that table is used; D and trimming come from the DNA. The table has fewer than 350,000 clones, 75% to 90% seen once.

Sample: peripheral blood. This TCR derives from a woman in her 70s with COVID-19, enrolled during active disease. This chain connects TRBV7-3 to TRBJ2-5, with 8 bases aligning to TRBD2. CDR3 bases: TGTGCCAGCAGCTTAACTGCAGCGGGGGAAGAGACCCAGTACTTC. Encoded protein: CASSLTAAGEETQYF.